Presented here are 21 T cell receptor beta chains from one specimen sequenced in a study of vaccination effects on CD4 cells after COVID-19. Clones were sequenced by immunoSEQ multiplex PCR, and TCRdb holds only the in-frame ones, with some missing. The sample records 60,000 to 70,000 clones, approximately 80% being singletons. Within the ViraFEST assay, antigen-specific CD4+ T cells underwent expansion with viral peptide pools prior to sequencing. Cultured cells yielded isolated CD4+ T cells after 10 to 11 days. Their cognate antigens are unknown. This specimen consisted of CD4+ T cells from PBMCs cultured with HCoV-229E spike peptides, obtained before COVID-19 vaccination. These receptor sequences come from a human donor who received a COVID-19 vaccine.

The chain uses TRBV28 and TRBJ1-5, with D hard to call. The CDR3 consists of 12 residues. V was pared by 0 bases and J by 4 bases, with 1 base between. In germline, CDR1 is MDHEN, CDR2 SYDVKM. CDR3 nucleotide sequence: TGTGCCAGCAGTTTATGGAATCAGCCCCAGCATTTT. This codes for CASSLWNQPQHF.

The chain couples TRBV29-1 to TRBJ2-5; TRBD1 matches at 8 bases. CDR1 SQVTM and CDR2 ANQGSEA come from the germline V gene. This CDR3 is built from 14 residues. V was clipped by 3 bases and J by 1 base; unmatched bases: 4. In DNA, the CDR3 is TGCAGCGTTGAGGACAGGGTTCTCCAAGAGACCCAGTACTTC. Translation gives CSVEDRVLQETQYF.

The CDR3 spells CASSDSVWIGGETQYF. DNA of the CDR3: TGTGCCAGCAGTGATTCGGTTTGGATAGGAGGAGAGACCCAGTACTTC. The chain has TRBV25-1 and TRBJ2-5, with TRBD2 as a possible D gene (5 bases). CDR1 MGHDK and CDR2 SYGVNS come from the germline V gene. The CDR3 covers 16 residues. The ends were cut back, 3 bases at V and 4 bases at J, with 18 bases in the middle.

This chain uses TRBV30 with TRBJ1-4; 9 bases line up with TRBD1. The CDR3 sequence is 12 residues long. Per the germline V gene, CDR1 is GTSNPN and CDR2 is SVGIG (reference sequence). The trim removed 3 bases at V and 7 bases at J, leaving 0 bases unmatched. DNA for the CDR3: TGTGCCTGGAGGGACAGGGGTGAAAAACTGTTTTTT. Its translation is CAWRDRGEKLFF.

This rearrangement joins TRBV4-1 to TRBJ1-5; D gene unclear. This CDR3 spans 15 amino acids. Trimming removed 1 base from V and 0 bases from J, with 7 bases in between. The germline gives CDR1 MGHRA, CDR2 YSYEKL. The CDR3 bases are TGCGCCAGCAGCCAAGTGCAGATTAGCAATCAGCCCCAGCATTTT. The encoded protein is CASSQVQISNQPQHF.

This chain joins TRBV9 and TRBJ1-3; 8 bases fit TRBD1. CDR1 and CDR2 (germline): SGDLS, YYNGEE. V lost 0 bases to trimming and J lost 3 bases; unmatched junction nucleotides: 14. CDR3 length: 19 residues. DNA of the CDR3: TGTGCCAGCAGCGTAGAGGGGGACAGGTCGACGAGAAGTGGAAACACCATATATTTT. Translating it yields CASSVEGDRSTRSGNTIYF.

The CDR3 DNA reads TGCGCCAGCAGCCAAGCGGGCTACACCTTC. It is translated as CASSQAGYTF. The rearrangement joins TRBV4-1 to TRBJ1-2; no definite D call. The CDR3 covers 10 residues. The V gene's germline CDR1 is MGHRA and CDR2 YSYEKL. Trimming removed 1 base from V and 8 bases from J, with 2 bases in between.

The chain links TRBV4-1 to TRBJ1-1; maybe TRBD1 (5 bases). This CDR3 has 15 residues. Germline V gene data show CDR1 as MGHRA and CDR2 as YSYEKL. V lost 3 bases to trimming and J lost 2 bases, with 13 bases between them. This chain's CDR3 is CASSQTGGANTEAFF. CDR3 nucleotides: TGCGCCAGCAGCCAGACGGGGGGAGCAAACACTGAAGCTTTCTTT.

J is TRBJ1-2 and V is TRBV28; perhaps TRBD1 as D (6 bases). This CDR3 has 14 residues. Trimming removed 2 bases at V and 4 bases at J, with 11 bases between. Germline V gene lookup returns CDR1 MDHEN and CDR2 SYDVKM. CDR3 protein: CASSLRGQSYGYTF. The CDR3 nucleotides are TGTGCCAGCAGTTTACGAGGACAGAGCTATGGCTACACCTTC.

The CDR3 protein is CSGKVNTEAFF. CDR3 DNA sequence: TGCAGCGGCAAAGTGAACACTGAAGCTTTCTTT. The J gene is TRBJ1-1, the V gene TRBV29-1; no definite D call. V lost 7 bases and J 0 bases, leaving 6 bases between the germline ends. From germline, CDR1 is SQVTM and CDR2 ANQGSEA. The CDR3 spans 11 residues.

This chain connects TRBV7-2 to TRBJ2-3; no clear D. CDR3 size: 15 residues. Germline loops: CDR1 SGHTA, CDR2 FQGNSA. V lost 5 bases, J lost 2 bases, and 14 bases lay in between. The CDR3 is CASSPPGSATDTQYF. Written as DNA, the CDR3 is TGTGCCAGCAGCCCCCCGGGTTCGGCCACAGATACGCAGTATTTT.

CDR3 sequence (DNA): TGTGCCAGCAGCGTAGGGCCGAATAAACCCGGGGAGCTGTTTTTT. Translating gives CASSVGPNKPGELFF. The chain carries TRBV9 and TRBJ2-2, with D unclear. Germline-derived CDR1 and CDR2 are SGDLS and YYNGEE. Trimming took 0 bases from V and 6 from J, leaving 12 bases between them. The CDR3 spans 15 residues.

The chain employs TRBV6-6 and TRBJ2-5; D may be TRBD1 (5 bases). Germline CDR1 and CDR2: MNHNY and SVGAGI (reference sequence). V was trimmed by 6 bases and J by 1 base, leaving 9 bases between them. This CDR3 has 13 residues. The CDR3 loop reads CASSPDSQETQYF. The DNA of the CDR3 is TGTGCCAGCAGCCCAGACAGCCAAGAGACCCAGTACTTC.

V usage is TRBV28 and J usage is TRBJ1-4, with D possibly being TRBD1 (5 bases). Per germline, CDR1 MDHEN and CDR2 SYDVKM. V was shortened by 2 bases and J by 3 bases, with 16 bases between the two germline ends. CDR3 length equals 17 residues. CDR3 residues: CASSLGVWGSSNEKLFF. CDR3 DNA sequence: TGTGCCAGCAGTTTAGGGGTGTGGGGCAGCTCTAATGAAAAACTGTTTTTT.

The chain uses TRBV5-8 and TRBJ2-3; 15 bases map to TRBD2. Germline loops: CDR1 SGHTS, CDR2 YDEGEE. V shed 7 bases and J 1 base; nucleotides not matched to a gene: 13. This CDR3 comprises 19 residues. DNA of the CDR3: TGTGCCAGCCCCGACGGACTAGCGGGGGGGCTCGGCGGCACAGATACGCAGTATTTT. Protein sequence: CASPDGLAGGLGGTDTQYF.

The gene calls are TRBV5-4 and TRBJ1-3; the D is unclear. Trimming removed 3 bases at V and 0 bases at J, with 7 bases between. The CDR3 runs 14 residues. In germline, CDR1 is SGHNT, CDR2 YYREEE (reference sequence). The CDR3 reads CASSWAGSGNTIYF. The CDR3 region has the DNA TGTGCCAGCAGCTGGGCGGGCTCTGGAAACACCATATATTTT.

J is TRBJ1-1 and V is TRBV5-5; D is unresolved. Germline loops: CDR1 SGHKS, CDR2 YYEKEE (reference sequence). Trimming took off 2 bases at V and 7 bases at J, with 15 bases between the two ends. This CDR3 contains 14 residues. The CDR3: CASSFSLLAVEAFF. The CDR3 bases are TGTGCCAGCAGCTTTAGTCTCTTGGCAGTTGAAGCTTTCTTT.

The chain combines TRBV5-1 with TRBJ2-1, with 9 positions matching TRBD1. Trimming removed 5 bases from V and 7 bases from J; junction bases left unmatched: 4. Germline V CDR1 and CDR2: SGHRS, YFSETQ. The CDR3 sequence is 13 residues long. The CDR3: CASRLDRGNEQFF. CDR3 nucleotides: TGCGCCAGCAGGCTGGACAGGGGAAATGAGCAGTTCTTC. The full variable domain, rest sourced from reference TRBV5-1 and TRBJ2-1, is KAGVTQTPRYLIKTRGQQVTLSCSPISGHRSVSWYQQTPGQGLQFLFEYFSETQRNKGNFPGRFSGRQFSNSRSEMNVSTLELGDSALYLCASRLDRGNEQFFGPGTRLTVL.

The rearrangement uses TRBV18 and TRBJ1-1, with D uncertain. The CDR3 length is 13 residues. CDR1 is KGHSH and CDR2 is LQKENI in the germline V gene. The germline V and J ends were trimmed by 4 bases and 2 bases, with 8 bases remaining between them. CDR3 in amino acids: CASSRWGNTEAFF. In DNA form, the CDR3 reads TGTGCCAGCTCACGGTGGGGAAACACTGAAGCTTTCTTT.

The V call is TRBV19, the J call TRBJ2-4; D gene uncertain. CDR3 length: 14 residues. Trimming stripped 5 bases from V and 0 bases from J, with 8 bases between. Per germline, CDR1 LNHDA and CDR2 SQIVND (reference sequence). CDR3 in DNA: TGTGCCAGTAGTGACACCCCAGCCAAAAACATTCAGTACTTC. The encoded protein is CASSDTPAKNIQYF.

The chain joins TRBV5-1 to TRBJ1-4; D is unclear. CDR1 SGHRS and CDR2 YFSETQ come from the germline V gene. The CDR3 consists of 15 residues. V lost 5 bases to trimming and J lost 3 bases, with 14 bases between them. The CDR3 nucleotides read TGCGCCAGCAGGACCTCAGTAACAGCTAATGAAAAACTGTTTTTT. This translates into CASRTSVTANEKLFF.